These 8 T cell receptor beta chains share one sample of origin, sequenced in a study of spatial heterogeneity in lung cancer. Stated time point: blood at routine non-recurrence follow-up after resection. From tumor, nontumor lung or frozen PBMC, whole RNA was taken unsorted for sequencing. TCRdb used MiXCR to reprocess the 5' RACE reads, holding one entry per CDR3 protein. The table records 95,000 to 130,000 distinct CDR3 sequences, less than 15% of them present only once. The specimen was PBMCs, collected at follow-up. These receptors were taken from a male donor with early-stage non-small cell lung cancer.

This clonotype was counted between two and nine times. The V call is TRBV7-9, the J call TRBJ2-5, with a possible D match to TRBD2 (10 bases). The CDR3 is made up of 16 amino acids. CDR1 is SEHNR, CDR2 FQNEAQ, per germline (reference sequence). With 3 bases removed from V and 4 bases from J, the gap between germline ends came to 18 bases. CDR3 sequence (DNA): TGTGCCAGCAGCTTGTCTAGCGGGGGACAGGGAGAGACCCAGTACTTC. Encoded protein: CASSLSSGGQGETQYF.

The chain uses TRBV27 and TRBJ2-3; 9 bases fit TRBD1. After removal of 4 bases from V and 3 bases from J, the junction contained 11 bases not matched to a gene. The CDR3 totals 17 residues. Per the germline V gene, CDR1 is MNHEY and CDR2 is SMNVEV (reference sequence). DNA for the CDR3: TGTGCCAGCAGTTCCGGGACAGGGCTCTGGCTGACAGATACGCAGTATTTT. Its protein is CASSSGTGLWLTDTQYF.

The chain has TRBV27 and TRBJ2-1, with 8 nucleotides matching TRBD1. Germline-derived CDR1 and CDR2 are MNHEY and SMNVEV (reference sequence). Trimming at V came to 3 bases and at J to 5 bases, leaving 12 bases not matched to a gene. This CDR3 is built from 17 residues. The CDR3 DNA reads as TGTGCCAGCAGTTTGTTAAGTATTGCACAGGGGGACAATGAGCAGTTCTTC. It encodes CASSLLSIAQGDNEQFF.

The chain couples TRBV5-5 to TRBJ2-7; 7 bases map to TRBD1. The CDR3 is 15 amino acids. Trimming removed 2 bases from V and 0 bases from J; junction bases left unmatched: 5. The germline V gene has CDR1 SGHKS and CDR2 YYEKEE (reference sequence). As DNA, the CDR3 is TGTGCCAGCAGCTTCGAGGGGGCTAACTCCTACGAGCAGTACTTC. Translated, it gives CASSFEGANSYEQYF. Full variable domain (remainder filled in from reference TRBV5-5 and TRBJ2-7): DAGVTQSPTHLIKTRGQQVTLRCSPISGHKSVSWYQQVLGQGPQFIFQYYEKEERGRGNFPDRFSARQFPNYSSELNVNALLLGDSALYLCASSFEGANSYEQYFGPGTRLTVT.

The chain employs TRBV7-2 and TRBJ2-3; TRBD2 aligns across 11 bases. This CDR3 is 15 amino acids long. V trimming: 4 bases; J trimming: 2 bases; junction bases outside the gene matches: 2. Germline lookup yields CDR1 SGHTA and CDR2 FQGNSA. This CDR3 reads CASSWGLAVTDTQYF. In DNA form, the CDR3 reads TGTGCCAGCAGCTGGGGACTAGCGGTCACAGATACGCAGTATTTT.

The rearrangement links TRBV4-3 to TRBJ1-6; D is unclear. The CDR3 is 15 amino acids. Germline V gene sequence: CDR1 LGHNA, CDR2 YSLEER. The V gene lost 4 bases and the J gene lost 9 bases, with 16 bases spanning the gap. The CDR3 reads CASSPTSGSFSPLHF. The CDR3 DNA reads as TGCGCCAGCAGCCCTACGTCAGGTTCTTTTTCACCCCTCCACTTT.

This chain links TRBV18 with TRBJ1-1; 7 bases fit TRBD1. V shed 6 bases and J 1 base; nucleotides not matched to a gene: 2. Germline values: CDR1 KGHSH, CDR2 LQKENI. The CDR3 spans 13 residues. The CDR3 DNA sequence: TGTGCCAGCTCGGGACAGCAGAACACTGAAGCTTTCTTT. Its translation is CASSGQQNTEAFF. Supplemented by reference TRBV18 and TRBJ1-1, the full variable domain reads NAGVMQNPRHLVRRRGQEARLRCSPMKGHSHVYWYRQLPEEGLKFMVYLQKENIIDESGMPKERFSAEFPKEGPSILRIQQVVRGDSAAYFCASSGQQNTEAFFGQGTRLTVV.

The rearrangement links TRBV7-2 to TRBJ2-7, with no clear D. Trimming stripped 1 base from V and 6 bases from J, with 10 bases between. The CDR3 is 13 residues long. The germline V gene encodes CDR1 SGHTA and CDR2 FQGNSA. CDR3 in amino acids: CASSLGYSGEQYF. CDR3 DNA: TGTGCCAGCAGCTTAGGTTATTCAGGCGAGCAGTACTTC.